These 2 T cell receptor beta chains came from one sample sequenced in a study of resident and recirculating memory T cells in vitiligo (dated by TCRdb to about 2018). Library construction relied on the immunoSEQ multiplex PCR assay. TCRdb's version of the immuneACCESS table is confined to in-frame rearrangements and falls short of the full clone set. An unresolved V gene accounts for under half of the shortfall where checked; the remainder is of unknown origin. The sample records tens of thousands of clones, 92% of which are singletons. Together, the top ten hold roughly 5% of the sample. The specimen sequenced was blood. The source of these receptors is a male donor with vitiligo.

The J gene is TRBJ1-2, the V gene TRBV5-8; no firm D call. The length of the CDR3 is 12 residues. Trimming shortened V by 0 bases and J by 4 bases, and 4 bases separated the two germline ends. CDR1 is SGHTS, CDR2 YDEGEE, per germline. CDR3 in amino acids: CASSLGVYGYTF. The CDR3 coding sequence is TGTGCCAGCAGCTTGGGAGTCTATGGCTACACCTTC. The full variable domain, its missing parts supplied by reference TRBV5-8 and TRBJ1-2, is EAGVTQSPTHLIKTRGQQATLRCSPISGHTSVYWYQQALGLGLQFLLWYDEGEERNRGNFPPRFSGRQFPNYSSELNVNALELEDSALYLCASSLGVYGYTFGSGTRLTVV.

This clone was seen a single time. The rearrangement uses TRBV30 and TRBJ1-2; 9 nucleotides align to TRBD1. V lost 5 bases to trimming and J lost 4 bases; unmatched junction nucleotides: 5. There are 13 residues in the CDR3. The germline CDR1 and CDR2 sequences are GTSNPN and SVGIG (reference sequence). CDR3 nucleotides: TGTGCCTGGTCGGACAGGGGCCTCTATGGCTACACCTTC. Residues: CAWSDRGLYGYTF.